The rows below give T cell receptor beta chains drawn from one sample of a study of blood T cell repertoires in COVID-19. Profiling relied on immunoSEQ multiplex PCR, and the TCRdb table lists in-frame clones only, not all of them. The sample yields 400,000 to 550,000 clones, roughly nine tenths seen once. The specimen sequenced was PBMCs or T cells enriched from blood (not recorded which). The receptors here all came from a woman aged 18-35 years with acute COVID-19. Each CDR3 is given with its conserved first and last residue. D genes are given only for firm matches. Some rows have no size entry. The others give once, few or many, or a class for an expanded clone.

TRBJ1-1	-	12	-	TRBV28	CASSLYVGEAFF	TGTGCCAGCAGTTTATATGTCGGTGAAGCTTTCTTT
TRBJ1-2	-	14	-	TRBV14	CASSQVGGGDGYTF	TGTGCCAGCAGCCAAGTCGGAGGGGGGGATGGCTACACCTTC
TRBJ1-6	-	12	-	TRBV30	CAWSAQGSPLHF	TGTGCCTGGAGTGCTCAGGGTTCACCCCTCCACTTT
TRBJ1-2	-	12	-	TRBV18	CASSPTGDGYTF	TGTGCCAGCTCACCAACCGGGGATGGCTACACCTTC
TRBJ1-6	-	15	TRBD1	TRBV4-3	CASSQADRDNSPLHF	TGCGCCAGCAGCCAAGCCGACAGGGATAATTCACCCCTCCACTTT
TRBJ1-1	-	11	-	TRBV2	CARGDYTEAFF	TGTGCCAGGGGGGACTACACTGAAGCTTTCTTT
TRBJ2-3	-	12	-	TRBV7-2	CASSLSLNTQYF	TGTGCCAGCAGCTTATCCCTTAATACGCAGTATTTT
TRBJ1-2	-	14	-	TRBV10-2	CASSESVGRGGYTF	TGCGCCAGCAGTGAGTCGGTAGGGAGGGGTGGCTACACCTTC
TRBJ2-1	-	14	TRBD2	TRBV2	CASSVGGSVGDQFF	TGTGCCAGCAGTGTGGGGGGGTCAGTGGGAGACCAGTTCTTC
TRBJ2-7	-	12	-	TRBV7-2	CASSLSGYEQYF	TGTGCCAGCAGCTTATCAGGTTACGAGCAGTACTTC
TRBJ2-5	-	19	TRBD2	TRBV19	CASSIGRIRLAQYQETQYF	TGTGCCAGTAGTATTGGTAGGATTCGACTAGCGCAATACCAAGAGACCCAGTACTTC
TRBJ1-3	-	16	-	TRBV9	CASSVGQPAGGNTIYF	TGTGCCAGCAGCGTAGGACAACCCGCTGGGGGAAACACCATATATTTT
TRBJ2-1	-	13	-	TRBV6-5	CASRGGAGDEQFF	TGTGCCAGCAGGGGTGGGGCCGGCGATGAGCAGTTCTTC
TRBJ1-1	-	14	-	TRBV3-1/TRBV3-2	CASSQGTRNTEAFF	TGTGCCAGCAGCCAAGGGACACGGAACACTGAAGCTTTCTTT
TRBJ1-5	-	14	TRBD1	TRBV29-1	CSARDREGNQPQHF	TGCAGCGCCAGGGACAGGGAGGGCAATCAGCCCCAGCATTTT
TRBJ2-1	-	13	-	TRBV28	CASSSLRDNEQFF	TGTGCCAGCAGTTCGTTGAGAGACAATGAGCAGTTCTTC
TRBJ2-1	once	22	TRBD2	TRBV29-1	CSVEGRTGTFAGSGRAGLEQFF	TGCAGCGTGGAGGGGAGGACAGGGACCTTTGCTGGAAGCGGGAGGGCCGGTCTTGAGCAGTTCTTC
TRBJ2-7	-	14	TRBD1	TRBV6-6	CASTLQGADFGQYF	TGTGCCAGCACCCTCCAGGGGGCGGATTTCGGGCAGTACTTC
TRBJ2-6	-	18	-	TRBV29-1	CSVEAATLGHSGANVLTF	TGCAGCGTTGAAGCGGCAACTCTTGGACACTCTGGGGCCAACGTCCTGACTTTC
TRBJ2-2	-	12	-	TRBV30	CAWNRDSGELFF	TGTGCCTGGAACAGGGATTCCGGGGAGCTGTTTTTT
TRBJ1-2	-	12	-	TRBV5-4	CASSAQGFGYTF	TGTGCCAGCAGCGCACAGGGATTTGGCTACACCTTC
TRBJ2-6	-	17	TRBD2	TRBV25-1	CASSDASGAAGANVLTF	TGTGCCAGCAGTGATGCTAGCGGGGCCGCTGGGGCCAACGTCCTGACTTTC
TRBJ1-2	-	14	-	TRBV6-1	CASSEGGQGRGYTF	TGTGCCAGCAGTGAAGGTGGGCAGGGGAGAGGCTACACCTTC
TRBJ1-4	few	14	-	TRBV28	CASQGLRSNEKLFF	TGTGCCAGCCAGGGGCTGAGGTCTAATGAAAAACTGTTTTTT
TRBJ2-7	-	16	-	TRBV11-2	CASSLEADQGLYEQYF	TGTGCCAGCAGCTTAGAGGCAGACCAGGGCCTCTACGAGCAGTACTTC
TRBJ2-6	-	14	-	TRBV27	CASRGRGGANVLTF	TGTGCCAGCAGGGGGCGAGGTGGGGCCAACGTCCTGACTTTC
TRBJ1-1	-	12	-	TRBV2	CASRTQNTEAFF	TGTGCCAGCAGGACACAGAACACTGAAGCTTTCTTT
TRBJ2-1	-	13	-	TRBV6-1	CASSERGNNEQFF	TGTGCCAGCAGTGAAAGAGGCAACAATGAGCAGTTCTTC
TRBJ1-2	-	15	TRBD1	TRBV30	CAWRRQGGANYGYTF	TGTGCCTGGAGGCGTCAGGGGGGAGCTAACTATGGCTACACCTTC
TRBJ2-2	-	16	TRBD1	TRBV5-6	CASSLETGVPTGELFF	TGTGCCAGCAGCCTGGAGACAGGGGTTCCGACCGGGGAGCTGTTTTTT
TRBJ2-3	-	15	-	TRBV19	CASSISIGGTDTQYF	TGTGCCAGTAGTATTTCGATCGGGGGCACAGATACGCAGTATTTT
TRBJ2-7	-	14	TRBD2	TRBV5-5	CASSWTSGSREQYF	TGTGCCAGCAGCTGGACTAGCGGGAGCCGGGAGCAGTACTTC
TRBJ1-2	-	12	-	TRBV28	CASSLQDGGYTF	TGTGCCAGCAGTTTACAGGATGGAGGCTACACCTTC
TRBJ2-7	-	14	TRBD1	TRBV7-9	CASSLGGQVYEQYF	TGTGCCAGCAGCTTAGGCGGACAGGTCTACGAGCAGTACTTC
TRBJ2-7	-	14	-	TRBV3-1/TRBV3-2	CASSQATSYYEQYF	TGTGCCAGCAGCCAAGCAACTTCCTACTACGAGCAGTACTTC
TRBJ2-3	-	14	TRBD2	TRBV5-6	CASSWSSGSHTQYF	TGTGCCAGCAGCTGGTCTAGCGGGAGCCATACGCAGTATTTT
TRBJ2-1	-	17	TRBD2	TRBV4-3	CASSQGLGGSGYNEQFF	TGCGCCAGCAGCCAAGGTCTCGGGGGGAGTGGTTACAATGAGCAGTTCTTC
TRBJ2-7	-	15	-	TRBV19	CASTPTGGNSYEQYF	TGTGCCAGTACCCCGACAGGAGGAAACTCCTACGAGCAGTACTTC
TRBJ1-4	-	14	TRBD1	TRBV10-3	CAIRTGQGDEKLFF	TGTGCCATCAGGACGGGACAGGGCGACGAAAAACTGTTTTTT
TRBJ1-2	-	13	TRBD1	TRBV28	CASSSDRHNGYTF	TGTGCCAGCAGTTCGGACAGGCACAATGGCTACACCTTC
TRBJ1-3	-	15	-	TRBV5-1	CASSLAGNSGNTIYF	TGCGCCAGCAGCTTGGCGGGGAACTCTGGAAACACCATATATTTT
TRBJ1-5	few	18	-	TRBV7-3	CASSSALSTQVGNQPQHF	TGTGCCAGCAGCTCTGCGCTCTCTACACAGGTGGGAAATCAGCCCCAGCATTTT
TRBJ1-4	-	15	TRBD1	TRBV7-2	CASSTGQGGSEKLFF	TGTGCCAGCAGCACTGGACAGGGAGGATCTGAAAAACTGTTTTTT
TRBJ1-5	-	15	-	TRBV5-4	CASSLVVEGGQPQHF	TGTGCCAGCAGCTTGGTTGTGGAGGGTGGTCAGCCCCAGCATTTT
TRBJ2-1	-	16	TRBD2	TRBV28	CASSPNPGLAGGEQFF	TGTGCCAGCAGTCCAAACCCGGGACTAGCGGGAGGTGAGCAGTTCTTC
TRBJ1-1	-	10	-	TRBV7-9	CASRGTEAFF	TGTGCCAGTAGAGGGACTGAAGCTTTCTTT